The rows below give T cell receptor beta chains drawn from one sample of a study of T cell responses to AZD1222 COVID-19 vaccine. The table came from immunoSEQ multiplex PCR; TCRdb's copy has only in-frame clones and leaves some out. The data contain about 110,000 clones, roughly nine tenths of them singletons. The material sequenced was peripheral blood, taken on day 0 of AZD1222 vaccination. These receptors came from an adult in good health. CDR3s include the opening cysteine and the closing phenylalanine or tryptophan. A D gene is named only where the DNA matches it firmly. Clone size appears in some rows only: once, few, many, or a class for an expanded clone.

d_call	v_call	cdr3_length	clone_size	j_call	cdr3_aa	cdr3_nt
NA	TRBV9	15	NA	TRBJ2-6	CASSVVRAGANVLTF	TGTGCCAGCAGCGTAGTCAGGGCCGGGGCCAACGTCCTGACTTTC
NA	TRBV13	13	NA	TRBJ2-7	CASSQDRTYEQYF	TGTGCCAGCAGCCAAGACAGGACCTACGAGCAGTACTTC
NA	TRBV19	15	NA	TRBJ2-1	CASSIEGLVYNEQFF	TGTGCCAGTAGTATAGAGGGGCTAGTTTACAATGAGCAGTTCTTC
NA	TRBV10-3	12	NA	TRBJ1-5	CAISLGDQPQHF	TGTGCCATCAGTCTGGGGGATCAGCCCCAGCATTTT
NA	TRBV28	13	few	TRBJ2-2	CATQASNTGELFF	TGTGCCACCCAGGCATCGAACACCGGGGAGCTGTTTTTT
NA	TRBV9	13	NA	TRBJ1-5	CASSWGANQPQHF	TGTGCCAGCAGCTGGGGGGCAAATCAGCCCCAGCATTTT
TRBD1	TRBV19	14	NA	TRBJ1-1	CASSQGQQYTEAFF	TGTGCCAGTAGCCAGGGACAGCAGTACACTGAAGCTTTCTTT
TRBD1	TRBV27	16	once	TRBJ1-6	CASSFATGAGNSPLHF	TGTGCCAGCAGTTTCGCCACAGGGGCAGGTAATTCACCCCTCCACTTT
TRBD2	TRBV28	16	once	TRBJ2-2	CASCSLTSGRAGELFF	TGTGCCAGCTGCTCCCTGACTAGCGGGAGGGCCGGGGAGCTGTTTTTT
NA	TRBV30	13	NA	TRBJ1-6	CAWSRSEDSPLHF	TGTGCCTGGAGTAGGTCAGAAGATTCACCCCTCCACTTT
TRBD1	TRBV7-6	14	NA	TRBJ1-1	CASSSGQSFTEAFF	TGTGCCAGCAGCTCGGGACAGTCGTTCACTGAAGCTTTCTTT
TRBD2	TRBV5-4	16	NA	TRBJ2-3	CASSLVASGSTDTQYF	TGTGCCAGCAGCTTGGTCGCTAGCGGGAGCACAGATACGCAGTATTTT
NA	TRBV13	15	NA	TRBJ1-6	CASSLGPFYNSPLHF	TGTGCCAGCAGCTTAGGGCCATTTTATAATTCACCCCTCCACTTT
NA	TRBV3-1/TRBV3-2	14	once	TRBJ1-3	CASSQQGLGNTIYF	TGTGCCAGCAGCCAACAGGGGCTTGGAAACACCATATATTTT
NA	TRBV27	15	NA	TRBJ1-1	CASSPRTRRNTEAFF	TGTGCCAGCAGTCCTCGGACACGGAGGAACACTGAAGCTTTCTTT
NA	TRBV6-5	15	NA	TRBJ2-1	CASSYGDQNFVEQFF	TGTGCCAGCAGTTACGGGGACCAGAATTTTGTTGAGCAGTTCTTC
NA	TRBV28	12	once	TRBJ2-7	CASSEGVHEQYF	TGTGCCAGCAGTGAGGGAGTCCACGAGCAGTACTTC
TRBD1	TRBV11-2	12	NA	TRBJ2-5	CASSPRGETQYF	TGTGCCAGCAGCCCCAGGGGGGAGACCCAGTACTTC
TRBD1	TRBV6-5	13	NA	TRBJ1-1	CASSYLTGTEAFF	TGTGCCAGCAGTTACCTGACAGGGACTGAAGCTTTCTTT
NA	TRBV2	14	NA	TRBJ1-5	CASRTTRGNQPQHF	TGTGCCAGCAGGACTACGAGGGGCAATCAGCCCCAGCATTTT
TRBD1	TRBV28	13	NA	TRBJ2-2	CATDRGLTGELFF	TGTGCCACAGACAGGGGGTTGACCGGGGAGCTGTTTTTT
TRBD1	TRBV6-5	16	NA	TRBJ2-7	CASSSHPGGALGEQYF	TGTGCCAGCAGTTCCCACCCAGGGGGCGCTTTGGGCGAGCAGTACTTC
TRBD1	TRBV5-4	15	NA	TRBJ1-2	CASSPRTGDIDGYTF	TGTGCCAGCAGCCCGCGGACAGGGGATATCGATGGCTACACCTTC
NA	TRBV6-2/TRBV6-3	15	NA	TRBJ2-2	CASSKQDGITGELFF	TGTGCCAGCAGTAAACAGGACGGGATCACCGGGGAGCTGTTTTTT
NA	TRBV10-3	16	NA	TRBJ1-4	CAISESQGRANEKLFF	TGTGCCATCAGTGAGTCGCAGGGCCGGGCTAATGAAAAACTGTTTTTT
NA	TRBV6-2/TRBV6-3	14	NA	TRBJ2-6	CASSPDSGANVLTF	TGTGCCAGCAGTCCCGACTCTGGGGCCAACGTCCTGACTTTC
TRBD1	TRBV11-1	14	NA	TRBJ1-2	CASSLAGTGGGYTF	TGTGCCAGCAGCTTAGCCGGGACAGGGGGAGGCTACACCTTC
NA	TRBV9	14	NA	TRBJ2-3	CASSVEGGTDTQYF	TGTGCCAGCAGCGTAGAGGGAGGCACAGATACGCAGTATTTT
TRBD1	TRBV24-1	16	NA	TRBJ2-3	CATSDGDRAATDTQYF	TGTGCCACCAGTGATGGGGACAGGGCAGCCACAGATACGCAGTATTTT
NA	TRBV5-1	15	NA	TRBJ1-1	CASSFGGFFNTEAFF	TGCGCCAGCAGCTTTGGGGGATTTTTTAACACTGAAGCTTTCTTT
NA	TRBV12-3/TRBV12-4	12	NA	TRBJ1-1	CASSLLDTEAFF	TGTGCCAGCAGCTTGCTGGACACTGAAGCTTTCTTT
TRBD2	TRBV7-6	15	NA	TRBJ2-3	CASSQSGGLSDTQYF	TGTGCCAGCAGCCAGAGCGGGGGGTTATCAGATACGCAGTATTTT
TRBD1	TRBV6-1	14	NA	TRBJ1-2	CASSEQGANYGYTF	TGTGCCAGCAGTGAACAGGGGGCCAACTATGGCTACACCTTC
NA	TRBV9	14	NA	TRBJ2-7	CASSVAPSSYEQYF	TGTGCCAGCAGCGTAGCCCCAAGCTCCTACGAGCAGTACTTC
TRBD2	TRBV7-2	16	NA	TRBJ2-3	CASSSRTSGYTDTQYF	TGTGCCAGCAGCTCTAGGACTAGCGGGTACACAGATACGCAGTATTTT
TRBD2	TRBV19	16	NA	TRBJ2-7	CASSIGGIGQSYEQYF	TGTGCCAGTAGTATCGGGGGGATAGGTCAAAGCTACGAGCAGTACTTC
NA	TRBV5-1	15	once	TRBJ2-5	CASSLVLEGGETQYF	TGCGCCAGCAGCTTGGTCTTGGAGGGCGGGGAGACCCAGTACTTC
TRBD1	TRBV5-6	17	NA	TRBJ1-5	CASSLGQGANSNQPQHF	TGTGCCAGCAGCTTGGGACAGGGGGCGAATAGCAATCAGCCCCAGCATTTT
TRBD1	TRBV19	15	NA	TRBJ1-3	CASSPFDREGNTIYF	TGTGCCAGTAGTCCCTTTGACAGGGAAGGAAACACCATATATTTT
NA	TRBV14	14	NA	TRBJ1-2	CASSQEGSRYGYTF	TGTGCCAGCAGCCAAGAAGGGTCCCGATATGGCTACACCTTC